This T cell receptor beta chain was observed in a study of T cells after yellow fever vaccination. Study information: For low cell numbers, libraries were made with SMART-Seq v4 Ultra Low Input.

TCRdb called the 5' RACE reads again in MiXCR, with one record for every CDR3 protein. The data hold about 320,000 distinct CDR3 sequences, with under 15% observed a single time. Germline V lookup: CDR1 SNHLY, CDR2 FYNNEI. The CDR3 spans 14 residues. V lost 4 bases to trimming and J lost 7 bases; unmatched junction nucleotides: 8. Many counts were recorded for this clonotype. The chain is built from TRBV2 and TRBJ2-5, with 8 bases matching TRBD2. This sequence was found in a man between 18 and 35 years old who received the YFV17D yellow fever vaccine. The source was CD4+ T cells sorted from PBMCs, collected 15 days after the yellow fever booster vaccination. CDR3 coding DNA: TGTGCCAGCAGTGGGGCAGCAGCGGGGGTGACCCAGTACTTC. Translated: CASSGAAAGVTQYF. The whole variable domain, filled in from reference TRBV2 and TRBJ2-5, reads EPEVTQTPSHQVTQMGQEVILRCVPISNHLYFYWYRQILGQKVEFLVSFYNNEISEKSEIFDDQFSVERPDGSNFTLKIRSTKLEDSAMYFCASSGAAAGVTQYFGPGTRLLVL.